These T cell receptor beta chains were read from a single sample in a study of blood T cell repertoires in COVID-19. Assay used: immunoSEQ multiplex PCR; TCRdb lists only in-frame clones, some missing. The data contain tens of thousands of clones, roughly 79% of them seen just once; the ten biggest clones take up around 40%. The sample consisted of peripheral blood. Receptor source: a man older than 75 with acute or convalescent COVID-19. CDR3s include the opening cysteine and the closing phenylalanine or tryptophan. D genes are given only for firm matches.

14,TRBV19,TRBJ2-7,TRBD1,CASSIGTASREQYF
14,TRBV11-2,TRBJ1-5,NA,CASSLGRVLEPQHF
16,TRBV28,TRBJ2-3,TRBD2,CASSSPSGRGTDTQYF
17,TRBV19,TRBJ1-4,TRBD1,CASSLYMAGTGDEKLFF
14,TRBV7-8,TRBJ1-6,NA,CASSPRGGGSPLHF
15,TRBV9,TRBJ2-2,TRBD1,CASSYRQGNTGELFF
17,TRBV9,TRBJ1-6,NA,CASSVGQGRSYNSPLHF
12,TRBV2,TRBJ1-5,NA,CASKTGNQPQHF
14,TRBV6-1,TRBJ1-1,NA,CASSERETNTEAFF
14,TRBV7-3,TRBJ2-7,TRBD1,CASSLGQGTYEQYF
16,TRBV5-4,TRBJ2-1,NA,CASSLEPRRLRNEQFF
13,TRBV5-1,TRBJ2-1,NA,CASSSGYSDEQFF
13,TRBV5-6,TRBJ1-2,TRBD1,CASTLGQNYGYTF
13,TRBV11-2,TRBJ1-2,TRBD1,CASSIDRVYGYTF
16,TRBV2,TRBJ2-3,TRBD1,CASSEAGQDGTDTQYF
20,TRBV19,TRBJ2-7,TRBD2,CASSIGRLGGTSVSSYEQYF
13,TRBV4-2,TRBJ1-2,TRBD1,CASSPGTGNGYTF
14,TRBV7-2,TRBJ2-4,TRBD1,CASSSKQGANIQYF
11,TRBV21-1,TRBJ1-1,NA,CASSKDREAFF
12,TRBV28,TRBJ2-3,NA,CASRGATDTQYF
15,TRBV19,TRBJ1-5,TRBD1,CATSEWDRGYQPQHF
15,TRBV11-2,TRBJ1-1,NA,CASSKMGLPNTEAFF
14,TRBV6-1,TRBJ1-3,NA,CASSEGGTRNTIYF
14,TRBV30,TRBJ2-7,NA,CAWSGRLRGYEQYF
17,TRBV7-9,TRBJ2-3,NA,CASSLKTAGLRTDTQYF
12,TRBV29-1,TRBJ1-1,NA,CSGGMMNTEAFF
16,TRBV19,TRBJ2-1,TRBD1,CASSIRRTGNYNEQFF
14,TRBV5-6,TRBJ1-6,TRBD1,CASSSGQGASPLHF
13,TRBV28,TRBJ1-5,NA,CASTLGGKQPQHF
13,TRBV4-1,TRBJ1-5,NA,CASSGDSNQPQHF
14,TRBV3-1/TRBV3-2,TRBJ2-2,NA,CASSQATGAGELFF
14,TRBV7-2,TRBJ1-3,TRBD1,CASSPRTGGNTIYF
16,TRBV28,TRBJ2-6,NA,CASSPPRGSGANVLTF
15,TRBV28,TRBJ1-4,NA,CASSSSQGSSGKLFF
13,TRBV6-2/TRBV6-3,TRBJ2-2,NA,CASSYRGTGELFF
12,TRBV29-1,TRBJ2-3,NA,CSVEQAQDTQYF
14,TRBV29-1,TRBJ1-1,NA,CSAMGTSSNTEAFF
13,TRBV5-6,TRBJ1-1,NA,CASNLKRGLEAFF
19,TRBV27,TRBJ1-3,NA,CASSLFYLRGFDSGNTIYF
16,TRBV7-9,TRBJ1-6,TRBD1,CASSQGQGFYNSPLHF
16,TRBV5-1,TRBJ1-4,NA,CASTPIGGGAGEKLFF
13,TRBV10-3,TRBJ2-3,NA,CAISTGSTDTQYF
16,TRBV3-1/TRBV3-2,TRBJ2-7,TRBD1,CASSREDRSSSYEQYF
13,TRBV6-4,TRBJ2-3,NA,CASSPQSTDTQYF
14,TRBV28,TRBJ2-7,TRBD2,CGTSGVGISYEQYF
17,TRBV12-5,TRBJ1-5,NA,CASGPLQGIYSNQPQHF
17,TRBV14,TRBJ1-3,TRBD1,CASSHTPSGGVGNTIYF
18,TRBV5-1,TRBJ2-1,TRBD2,CASSLALSSGSSYNEQFF